The 10 T cell receptor beta chains given below trace back to one sample, sequenced in a study of beta chain features in type 1 diabetes. Points from the study as a whole: Shortening of TCRB CDR3s, moderate but significant, appeared in all four CD4+ subsets of Type 1 diabetes patients.

The antigens of these receptors remain unknown. Every bit of the isolated RNA underwent reverse transcription, so sequencing read expressed TCRB transcripts. Clones were sequenced by immunoSEQ multiplex PCR, and TCRdb holds only the in-frame ones, with some missing. The sample shows 600,000 to 700,000 clones, 9.5% to 15% of them seen only once. The material sequenced was naive CD4+ T cells from blood. Receptors originate from a young man with type 1 diabetes.

The chain is built from TRBV30 and TRBJ1-4; D might be TRBD1 (6 bases). The V and J ends lost 0 bases and 8 bases respectively, with 13 bases between them. In germline, CDR1 is GTSNPN, CDR2 SVGIG (reference sequence). The CDR3 is made up of 14 amino acids. The CDR3 nucleotides are TGTGCCTGGAGTGTACGGGGGCCCGGGGAAAAACTGTTTTTT. This encodes CAWSVRGPGEKLFF.

This clone was picked up a small number of times. The chain combines TRBV5-1 with TRBJ2-7, with D unresolved. Germline CDR1 is SGHRS and CDR2 is YFSETQ. The CDR3 sequence is 13 residues long. The V end was cut by 5 bases, the J end by 3 bases, with 12 bases between. The CDR3 region is CASSGTVDYEQYF. In DNA, the CDR3 is TGCGCCAGCAGTGGCACAGTTGACTACGAGCAGTACTTC.

The genes are TRBV4-3 and TRBJ1-6, with D unclear. Per germline, CDR1 LGHNA and CDR2 YSLEER. The CDR3 sequence is 15 residues long. Between the trimmed V and J ends, which lost 0 bases and 7 bases, there was a span of 10 bases. As DNA, the CDR3 is TGCGCCAGCAGCCAAGATAGGGCATCAAATTCACCCCTCCACTTT. Encoded protein: CASSQDRASNSPLHF.

This clone occurred a few times. The V call is TRBV5-4, the J call TRBJ1-6, with D unresolved. The CDR3 has 13 amino acids. Trimming shortened V by 3 bases and J by 13 bases, and 14 bases separated the two germline ends. Germline CDR1 is SGHNT and CDR2 is YYREEE (reference sequence). CDR3 protein: CASSSEAQAPLHF. For the CDR3, the DNA is TGTGCCAGCAGCTCGGAGGCTCAGGCGCCCCTCCACTTT.

The chain joins TRBV9 to TRBJ1-4; the match to TRBD1 covers 7 bases. J gave up 5 bases and V 4 bases, and 8 bases lay outside the gene matches. CDR3 size: 15 residues. The V gene's germline CDR1 is SGDLS and CDR2 YYNGEE. DNA for the CDR3: TGTGCCAGCAGCCCCCTAACAGGGGACAATGAAAAACTGTTTTTT. It codes for CASSPLTGDNEKLFF.

The chain employs TRBV7-9 and TRBJ1-1; no clear D gene. V was trimmed by 1 base and J by 4 bases, leaving 4 bases between them. The CDR3 is 12 amino acids. CDR1 and CDR2 (germline): SEHNR, FQNEAQ (reference sequence). The CDR3 here is CASSLGVTEAFF. The CDR3, as DNA: TGTGCCAGCAGCTTAGGTGTCACTGAAGCTTTCTTT.

The CDR3 DNA follows: TGTGCCAGCAGCCACGTCTCACTAGGACAGGGGAGGAATTCACCCCTCCACTTT. Protein: CASSHVSLGQGRNSPLHF. The chain couples TRBV4-2 to TRBJ1-6, with 9 bases that match TRBD1. The length of the CDR3 is 18 residues. V shed 3 bases, J shed 7 bases, and the junction held 13 bases outside the gene matches. Germline V CDR1 and CDR2: LGHNA, YNFKEQ.

A few counts support this clone. The DNA of the CDR3 is TGTGCCAGCAGCGTGGGTAGGACAGGGCATTACTATGGCTACACCTTC. It is translated as CASSVGRTGHYYGYTF. The rearrangement links TRBV9 to TRBJ1-2; TRBD1 matches 8 bases. The CDR3 contains 16 residues. The V segment lost 2 bases and the J segment 3 bases; nucleotides outside the gene matches: 9. CDR1 SGDLS and CDR2 YYNGEE come from the germline V gene.

This clone was observed a handful of times. The V and J genes are TRBV27 and TRBJ1-5; a possible D gene is TRBD1 (6 bases). Germline-derived CDR1 and CDR2 are MNHEY and SMNVEV (reference sequence). CDR3 length: 15 amino acids. Trimming removed 2 bases from V and 3 bases from J, with 11 bases in between. In DNA form, the CDR3 reads TGTGCCAGCAGTTTAGTAGCAGGGGACAATCAGCCCCAGCATTTT. This codes for CASSLVAGDNQPQHF.

The chain joins TRBV25-1 to TRBJ1-6; TRBD1 might be the D (5 bases). V was clipped by 0 bases and J by 8 bases, with 14 bases between them. CDR3 length: 16 amino acids. Germline CDR1 reads MGHDK; CDR2 reads SYGVNS. The CDR3 here is CASSEYGASQDSPLHF. Written as DNA, the CDR3 is TGTGCCAGCAGTGAATATGGGGCCAGTCAGGATTCACCCCTCCACTTT. Looking up the rest from reference TRBV25-1 and TRBJ1-6 gives the full variable domain: EADIYQTPRYLVIGTGKKITLECSQTMGHDKMYWYQQDPGMELHLIHYSYGVNSTEKGDLSSESTVSRIRTEHFPLTLESARPSHTSQYLCASSEYGASQDSPLHFGNGTRLTVT.